Listed below are T cell receptor beta chains from one sample, sequenced in a study of cytomegalovirus exposure and HLA in healthy donors. The repertoire was sequenced with immunoSEQ multiplex PCR; TCRdb's copy has only in-frame clones and lacks some. Recorded for this sample: over 70,000 clones. Sequenced material: PBMCs. The receptors shown here come from a woman aged 40 to 50 in good health and CMV-seropositive. CDR3s include the opening cysteine and the closing phenylalanine or tryptophan. A D gene is named only where the DNA matches it firmly.

D gene,V gene,J gene,CDR3 DNA,CDR3 protein
TRBD1,TRBV28,TRBJ2-2,TGTGCCAGCAGTTTATTTAACAGGGGAGTCAGCGGGGAGCTGTTTTTT,CASSLFNRGVSGELFF
.,TRBV7-9,TRBJ1-6,TGTGCCAGCAGCTTAGAGGACAGCGATTCACCCCTCCACTTT,CASSLEDSDSPLHF
TRBD1,TRBV5-1,TRBJ2-5,TGCGCCAGCAGCACAGGGGGATGGGGTCAAGAGACCCAGTACTTC,CASSTGGWGQETQYF
TRBD1,TRBV7-8,TRBJ1-6,TGTGCCAGCAGCATGGGACAGGGGCGCCTTGGGGCACCCCTCCACTTT,CASSMGQGRLGAPLHF
TRBD1,TRBV27,TRBJ1-1,TGTGCCAGCAGTTTTGCGTATGGACAGGTCTACCAAGCTTTCTTT,CASSFAYGQVYQAFF
TRBD1,TRBV2,TRBJ1-5,TGTGCCAGCAGTCCGACAGGGGAGGATCAGCCCCAGCATTTT,CASSPTGEDQPQHF
TRBD1,TRBV19,TRBJ1-1,TGTGCCAGTAGTATAGATCAGGAGGGGGCAGGTGAAGCTTTCTTT,CASSIDQEGAGEAFF
.,TRBV7-2,TRBJ1-1,TGTGCCAGCAGCTTTCTAGACGGGAACACTGAAGCTTTCTTT,CASSFLDGNTEAFF
TRBD1,TRBV5-5,TRBJ1-4,TGTGCCAGCAGTTCGAATCCGACAGGGGCGAAAGCGGAACTGTTTTTT,CASSSNPTGAKAELFF
TRBD2,TRBV27,TRBJ2-7,TGTGCCAGCAAAAGGACTAGCGGGTCCTCCTACGAGCAGTACTTC,CASKRTSGSSYEQYF
TRBD2,TRBV9,TRBJ2-7,TGTGCCAGCAGCCCAAGCGGGGGGAGCTCCTACGAGCAGTACTTC,CASSPSGGSSYEQYF
TRBD1,TRBV6-6,TRBJ1-2,TGTGCCAGCAGTTTCCAGGGGGGTGGCTACACCTTC,CASSFQGGGYTF
TRBD2,TRBV6-5,TRBJ2-3,TGTGCCAGCAGTTACACTGGGACTAGCCTAGATACGCAGTATTTT,CASSYTGTSLDTQYF
.,TRBV5-1,TRBJ1-1,TGCGCCAGCAGCTTGCTTCCGGGGAACACTGAAGCTTTCTTT,CASSLLPGNTEAFF
TRBD2,TRBV5-8,TRBJ2-1,TGTGCCAGCAGCTTGGGACTAGCGGGGGGGCTGGGGCAGTTCTTC,CASSLGLAGGLGQFF
.,TRBV29-1,TRBJ1-5,TGCAGCGTCGTCAATCAGCCCCAGCATTTT,CSVVNQPQHF
TRBD1,TRBV29-1,TRBJ1-1,TGCAGCGTTGCTTACAGGGGGCGCCTGAACACTGAAGCTTTCTTT,CSVAYRGRLNTEAFF
.,TRBV14,TRBJ1-2,TGTGCCAGCAGCCAAGCCTACTATGGCTACACCTTC,CASSQAYYGYTF
.,TRBV20-1,TRBJ2-3,TGCAGGGCGGGAAGCACAGATACGCAGTATTTT,CRAGSTDTQYF
.,TRBV7-9,TRBJ1-1,TGTGCCAGCAGCTTATCTGAGTACCGGAACACTGAAGCTTTCTTT,CASSLSEYRNTEAFF
.,TRBV5-1,TRBJ1-2,TGCGCCAGCAGCTCCGGACAGTCTTACTATGGCTACACCTTC,CASSSGQSYYGYTF
TRBD1,TRBV9,TRBJ1-4,TGTGCATCCGGGACAGGGGGGAATGAAAAACTGTTTTTT,CASGTGGNEKLFF
TRBD1,TRBV6-6,TRBJ2-7,TGTGCCAGCAGTTACTCCGGACAGGGCTACGAGCAGTACTTC,CASSYSGQGYEQYF
.,TRBV4-2,TRBJ2-2,TGTGCCAGCAGGAGAGACAGAAACACCGGGGAGCTGTTTTTT,CASRRDRNTGELFF
.,TRBV4-2,TRBJ1-1,TGTGCCAGCAGCCGCTGGACAGAGAACACTGAAGCTTTCTTT,CASSRWTENTEAFF
TRBD2,TRBV11-3,TRBJ2-7,TGTGCCAGCAGCTTAGGTCTAGCGGGAGGGCCCTACGAGCAGTACTTC,CASSLGLAGGPYEQYF
TRBD1,TRBV10-2,TRBJ2-2,TGCGCCAGCAGTGAGGCCAGGGGGCTGGCCGGGGAGCTGTTTTTT,CASSEARGLAGELFF
TRBD1,TRBV7-9,TRBJ2-5,TGTGCCAGCAGCTTAGGCAGGGGGCGGGGAGAGACCCAGTACTTC,CASSLGRGRGETQYF
.,TRBV6-5,TRBJ1-2,TGTGCCACTCACCTTGACATTAACTATGGCTACACCTTC,CATHLDINYGYTF
TRBD1,TRBV5-1,TRBJ2-5,TGCGCCAGCAGCTTGCGGGACAGTAGCCGAGAGACCCAGTACTTC,CASSLRDSSRETQYF
.,TRBV6-4,TRBJ2-3,TGTGCCAGCAGTGACTCGAATGGGGCGCCGGATACGCAGTATTTT,CASSDSNGAPDTQYF
TRBD1,TRBV4-2,TRBJ1-2,TGTGCCAGCAGCCATTACCCCGGGACAGGGGAAATTGCCAACTATGGCTACACCTTC,CASSHYPGTGEIANYGYTF
.,TRBV11-2,TRBJ2-5,TGTGCCAGCAGCTACGATCGGGGGGAGACCCAGTACTTC,CASSYDRGETQYF
TRBD2,TRBV5-4,TRBJ2-1,TGTGCCAGCAGCCGGACTAGCGGTTACTACAATGAGCAGTTCTTC,CASSRTSGYYNEQFF
.,TRBV27,TRBJ1-6,TGTGCCAGCAGTTTAAGGCCCCCCACGAGGTCCTATAATTCACCCCTCCACTTT,CASSLRPPTRSYNSPLHF
TRBD1,TRBV6-5,TRBJ1-6,TGTGCCAGCAAGGGGGCGTCCTATAATTCACCCCTCCACTTT,CASKGASYNSPLHF
.,TRBV7-5,TRBJ1-3,TGTGCCAGAAGAACGGGACAGGGGATCTCTGGAAACACCATATATTTT,CARRTGQGISGNTIYF
.,TRBV7-3,TRBJ2-1,TGTGCCAGCAAGAGGGAGGCCGATGGGGAGCAGTTCTTC,CASKREADGEQFF
TRBD1,TRBV6-1,TRBJ1-1,TGTGCCAGCAGTAGTAAGACAGGGGGGAACACTGAAGCTTTCTTT,CASSSKTGGNTEAFF
TRBD1,TRBV7-2,TRBJ1-1,TGTGCCAGCAGTCGGCGGACAGGAGTCATGAACACTGAAGCTTTCTTT,CASSRRTGVMNTEAFF
.,TRBV6-5,TRBJ2-7,TGTGCCAGCAGTTACTCGAAGCTCTCCTACGAGCAGTACTTC,CASSYSKLSYEQYF
.,TRBV5-1,TRBJ1-1,TGCGCCAGCAGCTTGGGGGATGGGAGAACTGAAGCTTTCTTT,CASSLGDGRTEAFF
TRBD1,TRBV9,TRBJ1-2,TGTGCCAGCAGCGTTCACACGACAGGGGTCTATGGCTACACCTTC,CASSVHTTGVYGYTF
.,TRBV28,TRBJ1-2,TGTGCCAGCAGTCGCGGGGGGGCTGGCTACACCTTC,CASSRGGAGYTF
TRBD2,TRBV28,TRBJ2-3,TGTGCCAGCACCCGAGCGGGAGTCGATCTGGATACGCAGTATTTT,CASTRAGVDLDTQYF
.,TRBV5-1,TRBJ1-2,TGCGCCAGCAGCTCGAGCGGGGAGTCCTCTTTTGGCTACACCTTC,CASSSSGESSFGYTF
TRBD2,TRBV5-1,TRBJ2-3,TGCGCCAGCAGCCGTAACCCTACGAGGACTAGCGGCTGGGGGGATACGCAGTATTTT,CASSRNPTRTSGWGDTQYF
.,TRBV2,TRBJ1-1,TGTGCCAGCAGTGCCCACCGGGATTCTGAAGCTTTCTTT,CASSAHRDSEAFF
.,TRBV14,TRBJ1-1,TGTGCCAGCAGCCTATACAGGAACACTGAAGCTTTCTTT,CASSLYRNTEAFF
.,TRBV7-2,TRBJ2-2,TGTGCCAGCAGCCCCGTTTTCGAGGGGGAGCTGTTTTTT,CASSPVFEGELFF
.,TRBV30,TRBJ1-1,TGTGCCTGGAGTGTACAAGGAGTGGTCAAAGCTTTCTTT,CAWSVQGVVKAFF
TRBD1,TRBV28,TRBJ1-2,TGTGCCAGCAGTTTATCCGGCAGGGGGCGAGACTATGGCTACACCTTC,CASSLSGRGRDYGYTF
TRBD1,TRBV19,TRBJ2-7,TGTGCCAGTAGTATCCGGGACAGGGACCCCTACGAGCAGTACTTC,CASSIRDRDPYEQYF
TRBD1,TRBV7-2,TRBJ2-2,TGTGCCAGCAGCAGGACAGGGGGGAACACCGGGGAGCTGTTTTTT,CASSRTGGNTGELFF